This is a list of T cell receptor beta chains from one sample in a study of blood T cell repertoires in COVID-19. This table comes from immunoSEQ multiplex PCR, and its TCRdb copy is limited to in-frame clones, with some not included. The top ten hold 2% to 3% of the sample, which has some 130,000 clones, 87% seen once. Sequencing was performed on peripheral blood. All receptors derive from a man in his fifties or sixties with active COVID-19. Both conserved end residues are part of each CDR3. The order of the fields is V gene, D gene, clone size, J gene, CDR3 DNA, CDR3 protein. The D gene is left open where the match is weak. A clone size is listed for some rows: how often the clone was seen (once, few, many), or a class if it is expanded.

TRBV15	NA	few	TRBJ1-2	TGTGCCACCAGCAAAGACAGCTATGGCTACACCTTC	CATSKDSYGYTF
TRBV27	TRBD1	NA	TRBJ1-5	TGTGCCAGCAGTTCCGGGACAGGGCCTAATCAGCCCCAGCATTTT	CASSSGTGPNQPQHF
TRBV6-5	NA	NA	TRBJ1-2	TGTGCCAGCATTACGGTTCCCACAGCTAACTATGGCTACACCTTC	CASITVPTANYGYTF
TRBV10-3	TRBD1	NA	TRBJ1-1	TGTGCCATCAGTGAAGGGGACAGGAACACTGAAGCTTTCTTT	CAISEGDRNTEAFF
TRBV11-2	TRBD2	NA	TRBJ2-1	TGTGCCAGCAGCCCAGGGACTAGCTCCTACAATGAGCAGTTCTTC	CASSPGTSSYNEQFF
TRBV9	TRBD1	once	TRBJ1-1	TGTGCCAGCAGCGTCAGGACAGGGGGCTTCTCTGAAGCTTTCTTT	CASSVRTGGFSEAFF
TRBV7-8	NA	NA	TRBJ1-2	TGTGCCAGCAGCTCCCGGACATCACCTCCATACTATGGCTACACCTTC	CASSSRTSPPYYGYTF
TRBV20-1	TRBD2	NA	TRBJ2-7	TGCAGTGCCCGCGGGGGCTACGAGCAGTACTTC	CSARGGYEQYF
TRBV2	NA	few	TRBJ1-2	TGTGCCAGCATCCAACAGGCAGCTAACTATGGCTACACCTTC	CASIQQAANYGYTF
TRBV29-1	NA	NA	TRBJ1-1	TGCAGCGTTGTGTTGCGGGGGGCATTGCACACTGAAGCTTTCTTT	CSVVLRGALHTEAFF
TRBV4-3	NA	NA	TRBJ1-4	TGCGCCAGCAGCCAAGATCCTGCAACTAATGAAAAACTGTTTTTT	CASSQDPATNEKLFF
TRBV9	TRBD1	NA	TRBJ1-2	TGTGCCAGCAGCCCGCAGACAGGGGCGTATGGCTACACCTTC	CASSPQTGAYGYTF
TRBV5-6	TRBD1	NA	TRBJ2-4	TGTGCCAGCAGCTTTTCGCAGGGGGCTGGCATTCAGTACTTC	CASSFSQGAGIQYF
TRBV29-1	NA	NA	TRBJ1-2	TGCAGCGTTGAACTTAGGGGAGGCTACACCTTC	CSVELRGGYTF